This T cell receptor beta chain was found in a study of blood T cell repertoires in COVID-19. Per the original methods: Nucleated cell counts were estimated from reference gene primer amplification. Here immunoSEQ multiplex PCR was the method, and the copy in TCRdb shows in-frame clones only, minus some. That table gives V, J and clone size, and the DNA gave D and trimming. The sample records 150,000 to 250,000 clones, roughly 90% being singletons. In germline, CDR1 is MGHRA, CDR2 YSYEKL. With 0 bases clipped from V and 8 bases from J, the junction kept 8 bases outside the gene matches. This CDR3 region has 16 residues. Participant-reported clinical history was the basis for cohort assignment.

The chain recombines TRBV4-1 with TRBJ2-1, with 9 bases lining up with TRBD2. The receptor comes from a woman aged 25 to 39 who had recovered from COVID-19. The sequencing input was PBMCs or T cells enriched from blood (not recorded which). CDR3 bases: TGCGCCAGCAGCCAAGATGCGTCTAGCGGGGCCGATGAGCAGTTCTTC. It translates to CASSQDASSGADEQFF.